Presented here are 9 T cell receptor beta chains from one specimen sequenced in a study of tumor-infiltrating lymphocytes in primary liver carcinoma. Synthesis of TCR beta cDNA was carried out from 450 to 650 ng total RNA with a constant-region primer. Sequencing libraries for TCR beta derived from three nested multiplex PCR rounds that used slightly modified ARM-PCR. It was with TRBV1-TRBV30 forward primers and a C-beta reverse primer that the first two PCR rounds were run, at 10 to 11 cycles each. TCRdb fed the multiplex PCR reads into MiXCR, producing one record per CDR3 protein. The sample includes about 200,000 distinct CDR3 sequences, less than 75% of them seen just once. Germline DNA was also extracted, and blood RNA was taken from unsorted whole blood. Source material: peripheral blood. Receptors originate from a woman between 55 and 75 years old with primary liver carcinoma and hepatitis B virus infection.

This chain links TRBV6-1 with TRBJ2-7, with D maybe TRBD2 (6 bases). CDR1 is MNHNS and CDR2 is SASEGT in the germline V gene. The CDR3 runs to 16 residues. Trimming shortened V by 3 bases and J by 5 bases, and 20 bases separated the two germline ends. CDR3 DNA sequence: TGTGCCAGCAGTGAGGGGGGTAGCGCGAGGGCCCACGAGCAGTACTTC. Amino acid sequence: CASSEGGSARAHEQYF.

As concerns this clonotype: Just one base apart from a much larger clone, this may be a read error. This chain joins TRBV28 and TRBJ2-4; D may be TRBD2 (7 bases). The CDR3 contains 14 residues. Germline CDR1 MDHEN, CDR2 SYDVKM. CDR3 region: CASIGGLAKNTQYF. The DNA of the CDR3 is TGTGCCAGCATCGGGGGGCTAGCCAAAAACACTCAGTACTTC.

This clonotype has just one count. The CDR3 does not end in the conserved phenylalanine or tryptophan, so this is likely a read error. This chain links TRBV11-1 with TRBJ2-5; D is unresolved. V lost 2 bases to trimming and J lost 8 bases, with 12 bases between them. CDR3 size: 13 residues. CDR1 SGHAT and CDR2 FQDESV come from the germline V gene (reference sequence). For the CDR3, the DNA is TGTGCCAGCAGCTTATTAGGAATGGAAACCCAGTACATC. Its translation is CASSLLGMETQYI.

The genes are TRBV7-9 and TRBJ1-2; no clear D. V was trimmed by 5 bases and J by 0 bases, leaving 10 bases between them. Germline-derived CDR1 and CDR2 are SEHNR and FQNEAQ (reference sequence). The CDR3 has 14 amino acids. The CDR3 nucleotides read TGTGCCAGCAGCGCGCAAGGAACTAACTATGGCTACACCTTC. This codes for CASSAQGTNYGYTF.

Notes on this clonotype: Since a much larger clone is just one base distant, this may be a read error. The rearrangement links TRBV4-1 to TRBJ1-4, with 8 bases lining up with TRBD1. This CDR3 is built from 20 residues. CDR1 and CDR2 (germline): MGHRA, YSYEKL. CDR3 protein: CASSQGSPLPGQEFNGKLFF. CDR3 bases: TGCGCCAGCAGCCAAGGATCCCCCCTTCCGGGACAGGAGTTTAATGGAAAACTGTTTTTT.

To note about this clonotype: Since a much larger clone is just one base distant, this may be a read error. The rearrangement uses TRBV6-2 or TRBV6-3 and TRBJ2-7; 12 bases agree with TRBD2. The germline V gene encodes CDR1 MNHEY and CDR2 SVGEGT. After removal of 5 bases from V and 1 base from J, the junction contained 18 bases not matched to a gene. The CDR3 is made up of 20 amino acids. The CDR3 nucleotides are TGTGCCAGCAGTCGGCGGGCTGCTAGCGGGAGGGCCCCCAAATCCTACGAGCAGTACTTC. Translated: CASSRRAASGRAPKSYEQYF.

Notes on this clonotype: The conserved phenylalanine or tryptophan normally closing the CDR3 is absent here, so this likely arose from a read error. The rearrangement links TRBV11-1 to TRBJ1-2; tentative D call: TRBD1 (6 bases). The germline V gene encodes CDR1 SGHAT and CDR2 FQDESV (reference sequence). The CDR3 sequence is 14 residues long. DNA of the CDR3: TGTGCCAGCAGTCGCAGGGGTGCGAACTATGGTTACACCTCC. It specifies CASSRRGANYGYTS.

Of note for this clonotype: The junction departs from the called germline gene at one end, perhaps through a read error. The chain uses TRBV4-1 and TRBJ2-7, with no clear D. The CDR3 totals 15 residues. Germline CDR1 MGHRA, CDR2 YSYEKL. The CDR3 coding sequence is TGCGCCAGCAGCCAAGTCGGGCCCAACTCCTACGGGCAGTACTTC. It codes for CASSQVGPNSYGQYF.

With regard to this clonotype: Since a much larger clone is just one base distant, this may be a read error. As the CDR3 is not closed by the conserved phenylalanine or tryptophan, this likely results from a read error. The V and J genes are TRBV12-3 or TRBV12-4 and TRBJ2-7; tentatively, D is TRBD2 (5 bases). V lost 6 bases to trimming and J lost 7 bases, with 13 bases between them. This CDR3 has 12 residues. The CDR3 loop reads CASRVGEREQYL. Here the CDR3 DNA reads TGTGCCAGCAGGGTGGGAGAAAGGGAGCAGTACCTC.